The 29 T cell receptor beta chains in this list originate from one sample, sequenced in a study of shared clonotypes between healthy human individuals. Data came from immunoSEQ multiplex PCR; TCRdb stores just in-frame clones and leaves some out. The table has some 2,500,000 clones, about 90% seen once. Source material: naive CD4+ T cells from PBMCs. This sample's subset: CD45RA+ positively selected. Receptors originate from a young man in good health. Some clones in this sample may be carry-over from other donors' samples.

A word on this clone: The sample has other DNA sequences that encode this CDR3 too. J is TRBJ2-5 and V is TRBV5-1; D may be TRBD1 or TRBD2 (5 bases each). CDR3 length: 14 amino acids. From germline, CDR1 is SGHRS and CDR2 YFSETQ. Trimming pared 4 bases from V and 2 bases from J, leaving 12 bases between. The CDR3 DNA sequence: TGCGCCAGCAGCCTCGGGACGGTGCAAGAGACCCAGTACTTC. Its translation: CASSLGTVQETQYF.

The chain couples TRBV7-2 to TRBJ2-2, with 9 bases matching TRBD1. Trimming at V came to 4 bases and at J to 6 bases, leaving 0 bases not matched to a gene. CDR1 and CDR2 from the germline V gene are SGHTA and FQGNSA. The CDR3 totals 13 residues. For the CDR3, the DNA is TGTGCCAGCAGCTGGGACAGGGCCGGGGAGCTGTTTTTT. This translates into CASSWDRAGELFF.

In nucleotides, the CDR3 is TGTGCCACCAGCTGGGGTGCGGACACCACTGGAAACACCATATATTTT. Protein: CATSWGADTTGNTIYF. This chain uses TRBV15 with TRBJ1-3, with a weak D call TRBD1 (5 bases). V was shortened by 5 bases and J by 2 bases, with 16 bases between the two germline ends. Germline-derived CDR1 and CDR2 are LNHNV and YYDKDF (reference sequence). The CDR3 length is 16 residues.

The rearrangement links TRBV7-9 to TRBJ2-5, with 13 bases matching TRBD2. The CDR3 runs to 16 residues. With 5 bases clipped from V and 4 bases from J, the junction kept 7 bases outside the gene matches. Per the germline V gene, CDR1 is SEHNR and CDR2 is FQNEAQ (reference sequence). The CDR3 loop is CASSPRTSGGGETQYF. The CDR3 coding sequence is TGTGCCAGCAGCCCACGGACTAGCGGGGGCGGAGAGACCCAGTACTTC.

This clone has more than one count but fewer than ten. V gene TRBV7-9 combines with J gene TRBJ1-1; D remains ambiguous. The germline V gene encodes CDR1 SEHNR and CDR2 FQNEAQ (reference sequence). With 1 base removed from V and 8 bases from J, the gap between germline ends came to 8 bases. The CDR3 is 12 amino acids. CDR3 in DNA: TGTGCCAGCAGCTTAGTAAGCCCCGAAGCTTTCTTT. Amino acids: CASSLVSPEAFF.

The gene calls are TRBV15 and TRBJ2-3; tentative D call: TRBD2 (6 bases). Trimming removed 2 bases from V and 1 base from J, with 7 bases in between. The CDR3 is 14 residues long. The germline V gene has CDR1 LNHNV and CDR2 YYDKDF (reference sequence). CDR3 coding DNA: TGTGCCACCAGCAGAAGCGGGCGCACAGATACGCAGTATTTT. It specifies CATSRSGRTDTQYF.

The chain has TRBV30 and TRBJ1-5; D not resolved. The CDR3 extends over 13 amino acids. The ends were cut back, 2 bases at V and 2 bases at J, with 7 bases in the middle. Germline V gives CDR1 GTSNPN, CDR2 SVGIG (reference sequence). The CDR3 sequence: CAWSNVRNQPQHF. In DNA, the CDR3 is TGTGCCTGGAGTAACGTTCGCAATCAGCCCCAGCATTTT.

This clone showed up just once. The V and J genes are TRBV19 and TRBJ2-5; D might be TRBD2 (7 bases). The V end was cut by 4 bases, the J end by 5 bases, with 23 bases between. There are 17 residues in the CDR3. Germline values: CDR1 LNHDA, CDR2 SQIVND (reference sequence). The CDR3, as DNA: TGTGCCAGTAGTACATGGGGGCCCGGGGGGCGGTATGAGACCCAGTACTTC. Amino acids: CASSTWGPGGRYETQYF.

The chain joins TRBV5-1 to TRBJ1-2; 10 bases align to TRBD1. Germline CDR1 is SGHRS and CDR2 is YFSETQ. V trimming: 4 bases; J trimming: 2 bases; junction bases outside the gene matches: 17. The CDR3 sequence is 19 residues long. This CDR3 is CASSAGQGIPPSTNYGYTF. The CDR3 nucleotides read TGCGCCAGCAGCGCGGGACAGGGGATTCCTCCCAGCACCAACTATGGCTACACCTTC.

The chain joins TRBV5-1 to TRBJ2-1, with 9 nucleotides matching TRBD2. CDR3 length equals 16 residues. With V trimmed by 0 bases and J by 4 bases, 5 bases remained unmatched. Germline lookup yields CDR1 SGHRS and CDR2 YFSETQ. CDR3 region: CASSLEPSGDYNEQFF. CDR3 in DNA: TGCGCCAGCAGCTTGGAGCCTAGCGGGGATTACAATGAGCAGTTCTTC.

The chain links TRBV11-2 to TRBJ2-7; a weak D match, TRBD2 (6 bases). Trimming shortened V by 3 bases and J by 6 bases, and 15 bases separated the two germline ends. The CDR3 is 14 amino acids. CDR1 SGHAT and CDR2 FQNNGV come from the germline V gene. In DNA form, the CDR3 reads TGTGCCAGCAGCTTCGGGACGGGAGTAAGCGAGCAGTACTTC. Its protein product is CASSFGTGVSEQYF. The whole variable domain, filled in from reference TRBV11-2 and TRBJ2-7, reads EAGVAQSPRYKIIEKRQSVAFWCNPISGHATLYWYQQILGQGPKLLIQFQNNGVVDDSQLPKDRFSAERLKGVDSTLKIQPAKLEDSAVYLCASSFGTGVSEQYFGPGTRLTVT.

The chain links TRBV6-1 to TRBJ1-5; D not resolved. The CDR3 extends over 13 amino acids. Trimming took off 4 bases at V and 7 bases at J, with 11 bases between the two ends. Germline CDR1 and CDR2: MNHNS and SASEGT. This CDR3 is CASSAGPLQPQHF. The CDR3 DNA sequence: TGTGCCAGCAGTGCCGGACCCCTACAGCCCCAGCATTTT.

The rearrangement links TRBV30 to TRBJ1-3, with 10 bases matching TRBD1. The CDR3 is 14 amino acids. The V segment lost 3 bases and the J segment 3 bases; nucleotides outside the gene matches: 2. Looked up from germline, CDR1 is GTSNPN and CDR2 is SVGIG (reference sequence). The CDR3 loop is CAWRGQGSGNTIYF. CDR3 DNA: TGTGCCTGGAGGGGACAGGGGAGTGGAAACACCATATATTTT.

There are a few counts of this clone. The chain is built from TRBV20-1 and TRBJ1-1, with D possibly matching TRBD1 (6 bases). The CDR3 totals 11 residues. Germline values: CDR1 DFQATT, CDR2 SNEGSKA (reference sequence). Trimming shortened V by 3 bases and J by 4 bases, and 6 bases separated the two germline ends. CDR3 in amino acids: CSARGATEAFF. The CDR3 DNA follows: TGCAGTGCTAGGGGGGCCACTGAAGCTTTCTTT.

The CDR3 loop is CASGRDSRRTGELFF. In DNA, the CDR3 is TGTGCCAGCGGTCGGGACTCACGCCGCACCGGGGAGCTGTTTTTT. The V and J genes are TRBV5-5 and TRBJ2-2, with D perhaps matching TRBD2 (6 bases). Trimming shortened V by 7 bases and J by 4 bases, and 17 bases separated the two germline ends. The germline CDR1 and CDR2 sequences are SGHKS and YYEKEE (reference sequence). CDR3 size: 15 residues.

V gene TRBV4-2 combines with J gene TRBJ2-3, with D possibly matching TRBD2 (6 bases). The CDR3 runs to 16 residues. From germline, CDR1 is LGHNA and CDR2 YNFKEQ. Between the trimmed V and J ends, which lost 0 bases and 0 bases, there was a span of 10 bases. The CDR3 spells CASSQDWRGSTDTQYF. In nucleotides, the CDR3 is TGTGCCAGCAGCCAAGACTGGCGGGGTAGCACAGATACGCAGTATTTT.

About this clone: The identical CDR3 is also encoded by other nucleotide sequences in the sample. The V gene is TRBV7-3, the J gene TRBJ2-1, with 13 bases aligning to TRBD2. Germline CDR1 reads SGHTA; CDR2 reads FQGTGA. The CDR3 has 15 amino acids. The ends lost 5 bases at V and 4 bases at J; junction bases unmatched: 2. The CDR3 DNA reads TGTGCCAGCAGCCAGACTAGCGGGAGGTACAATGAGCAGTTCTTC. Translating gives CASSQTSGRYNEQFF.

This clone was seen only a few times. The genes are TRBV7-9 and TRBJ1-1; perhaps TRBD1 as D (5 bases). Germline CDR1 is SEHNR and CDR2 is FQNEAQ (reference sequence). V was pared by 5 bases and J by 7 bases, with 11 bases between. The CDR3 is 12 residues long. In nucleotides, the CDR3 is TGTGCCAGCAGCCCGACGGGGGGTGAAGCTTTCTTT. Translating it yields CASSPTGGEAFF.

J is TRBJ1-5 and V is TRBV10-3; D remains unclear. Germline lookup yields CDR1 ENHRY and CDR2 SYGVKD. V was shortened by 7 bases and J by 1 base, with 14 bases between the two germline ends. CDR3 length: 15 amino acids. As DNA, the CDR3 is TGTGCCATCAAGGGTGAGGGTTTGAGCAATCAGCCCCAGCATTTT. Amino acids: CAIKGEGLSNQPQHF.

V is TRBV2 and J is TRBJ2-1, with D tentatively TRBD2 (6 bases). Trimming left V 5 bases short and J 12 bases short, with 17 bases between. CDR3 size: 13 residues. The germline gives CDR1 SNHLY, CDR2 FYNNEI. The CDR3 sequence: CASSIRELTRQFF. Here the CDR3 DNA reads TGTGCCAGCAGTATCCGGGAGTTAACACGGCAGTTCTTC.

The rearrangement links TRBV2 to TRBJ2-7; TRBD2 matches 12 bases. The junction had 7 bases not matched to a gene; V was cut back by 5 bases and J by 5 bases. Germline V gives CDR1 SNHLY, CDR2 FYNNEI. The CDR3 spans 15 residues. The CDR3 reads CASSSTSGSVNEQYF. As DNA, the CDR3 is TGTGCCAGCAGTTCGACTAGCGGGAGTGTCAACGAGCAGTACTTC. The entire variable domain, with the rest obtained from reference TRBV2 and TRBJ2-7, is as follows: EPEVTQTPSHQVTQMGQEVILRCVPISNHLYFYWYRQILGQKVEFLVSFYNNEISEKSEIFDDQFSVERPDGSNFTLKIRSTKLEDSAMYFCASSSTSGSVNEQYFGPGTRLTVT.

This chain joins TRBV27 and TRBJ2-2; 7 bases are shared with TRBD1. The CDR3 is 15 amino acids. The germline gives CDR1 MNHEY, CDR2 SMNVEV (reference sequence). J gave up 6 bases and V 3 bases, and 7 bases lay outside the gene matches. As DNA, the CDR3 is TGTGCCAGCAGTTTGAAGCCTCAGGGGGCCGGGGAGCTGTTTTTT. Its translation: CASSLKPQGAGELFF.

DNA of the CDR3: TGTGCCAGCAGGGGTATCAGACAGGGTGGGACTGAAGCTTTCTTT. It yields the protein CASRGIRQGGTEAFF. The chain links TRBV2 to TRBJ1-1; 7 bases line up with TRBD1. The CDR3 has 15 amino acids. V lost 6 bases and J lost 5; bases outside the gene matches: 12. Germline V lookup: CDR1 SNHLY, CDR2 FYNNEI.

This chain links TRBV18 with TRBJ1-2; maybe TRBD1 (5 bases). The V and J ends lost 1 base and 8 bases respectively, with 14 bases between them. Germline loops: CDR1 KGHSH, CDR2 LQKENI. This CDR3 has 14 residues. In DNA, the CDR3 is TGTGCCAGCTCACCACAGCAGCTCCAGGGAGGCTACACCTTC. The encoded protein is CASSPQQLQGGYTF.

The chain has TRBV27 and TRBJ2-5; 9 nucleotides agree with TRBD1. Germline loops: CDR1 MNHEY, CDR2 SMNVEV (reference sequence). The CDR3 sequence is 15 residues long. Trimming at V came to 8 bases and at J to 5 bases, leaving 12 bases not matched to a gene. CDR3 in amino acids: CASHSGTGTRETQYF. The DNA of the CDR3 is TGTGCCAGCCATTCCGGGACAGGGACGCGGGAGACCCAGTACTTC.

V usage is TRBV7-2 and J usage is TRBJ2-7, with 7 nucleotides matching TRBD1. V shed 4 bases and J 3 bases; nucleotides not matched to a gene: 9. CDR1 is SGHTA, CDR2 FQGNSA, per germline. The CDR3 totals 15 residues. DNA of the CDR3: TGTGCCAGCAGCTGGACAACCGGGACAGTCTACGAGCAGTACTTC. Residues: CASSWTTGTVYEQYF.

The chain recombines TRBV27 with TRBJ2-1, with TRBD2 matching over 14 bases. Germline V gene sequence: CDR1 MNHEY, CDR2 SMNVEV (reference sequence). The CDR3 has 16 amino acids. J gave up 7 bases and V 7 bases, and 9 bases lay outside the gene matches. This CDR3 reads CASTRTGTSGRNEQFF. The CDR3 nucleotides are TGTGCCAGCACCCGAACCGGGACTAGCGGGAGAAATGAGCAGTTCTTC.

The rearrangement uses TRBV28 and TRBJ2-3; 9 positions match TRBD2. The CDR3 length is 17 residues. Germline CDR1 MDHEN, CDR2 SYDVKM. The V and J ends lost 3 bases and 0 bases, in that order; junction bases with no gene match: 7. The CDR3: CASSFPLTSGSTDTQYF. The CDR3 DNA reads as TGTGCCAGCAGTTTCCCTCTGACTAGCGGTAGCACAGATACGCAGTATTTT.

The chain joins TRBV5-1 to TRBJ2-5, with no clear D. Germline V gene sequence: CDR1 SGHRS, CDR2 YFSETQ. This CDR3 is built from 15 residues. V was clipped by 0 bases and J by 1 base, with 10 bases between them. CDR3 sequence: CASSLAVGFQETQYF. The CDR3 coding sequence is TGCGCCAGCAGCTTGGCCGTCGGTTTCCAAGAGACCCAGTACTTC. The entire variable domain, with the rest obtained from reference TRBV5-1 and TRBJ2-5, is as follows: KAGVTQTPRYLIKTRGQQVTLSCSPISGHRSVSWYQQTPGQGLQFLFEYFSETQRNKGNFPGRFSGRQFSNSRSEMNVSTLELGDSALYLCASSLAVGFQETQYFGPGTRLLVL.